The 25 T cell receptor beta chains reported below all come from one sample, sequenced in a study of shared clonotypes between healthy human individuals. TCRdb's copy holds only in-frame clones and misses some; the assay was immunoSEQ multiplex PCR. The profile shows over 2,000,000 clones, just over 90% of them singletons. As defined, naive CD8 cells were CD45RO-negative and positively selected for CCR7, with terminally differentiated effector memory CD45RA+ cells excluded. Sequencing was done on a sample of naive CD8+ T cells from PBMCs. These receptors were obtained from a man aged 18 to 30 in good health. Some clones in this sample may be carry-over from other donors' samples.

J is TRBJ1-1 and V is TRBV7-8; D possibly corresponds to TRBD1 (6 bases). This CDR3 has 14 residues. CDR1 SGHVS and CDR2 FQNEAQ come from the germline V gene. Trimming removed 1 base from V and 4 bases from J, with 10 bases in between. CDR3: CASSLGTTGTEAFF. CDR3 nucleotides: TGTGCCAGCAGCTTAGGAACGACAGGCACTGAAGCTTTCTTT.

This chain joins TRBV6-5 and TRBJ1-5; 8 bases agree with TRBD1. V trimming: 6 bases; J trimming: 4 bases; junction bases outside the gene matches: 8. Germline CDR1 MNHEY, CDR2 SVGAGI. The CDR3 has 15 residues. The CDR3: CASSRDRGPNQPQHF. For the CDR3, the DNA is TGTGCCAGCAGCCGAGACAGGGGCCCTAATCAGCCCCAGCATTTT.

This clone was seen only once. The V call is TRBV6-5, the J call TRBJ1-5, with D possibly TRBD1 on 6 matching bases. This CDR3 spans 14 amino acids. V was shortened by 2 bases and J by 6 bases, with 11 bases between the two germline ends. Per the germline V gene, CDR1 is MNHEY and CDR2 is SVGAGI. The CDR3 sequence: CASSYEGVGQPQHF. CDR3 in DNA: TGTGCCAGCAGTTACGAGGGGGTCGGTCAGCCCCAGCATTTT.

The chain is built from TRBV29-1 and TRBJ1-1; D gene unclear. Trimming took 6 bases from V and 5 from J, leaving 16 bases between them. There are 13 residues in the CDR3. Germline V CDR1 and CDR2: SQVTM, ANQGSEA. DNA of the CDR3: TGCAGCGTCGCCGTAGGGCGAACAACTGAAGCTTTCTTT. Protein product: CSVAVGRTTEAFF.

The V call is TRBV28, the J call TRBJ1-2; possible D gene TRBD1, 6 bases. Germline assignment: CDR1 MDHEN and CDR2 SYDVKM. With 5 bases removed from V and 6 bases from J, the gap between germline ends came to 22 bases. The CDR3 totals 16 residues. The CDR3 DNA reads TGTGCCAGCAGTCCAACCCCCGCAGGGGCTGACGATGGCTACACCTTC. Translating it yields CASSPTPAGADDGYTF.

V gene TRBV7-2 combines with J gene TRBJ1-4; the D is unclear. Germline CDR1 is SGHTA and CDR2 is FQGNSA. The ends were cut back, 7 bases at V and 0 bases at J, with 12 bases in the middle. The CDR3 sequence is 15 residues long. The CDR3 DNA is TGTGCCAGCATCAAAACGCCTGCAACTAATGAAAAACTGTTTTTT. It codes for CASIKTPATNEKLFF.

This chain joins TRBV7-9 and TRBJ1-1, with 9 nucleotides matching TRBD1. This CDR3 has 14 residues. CDR1 and CDR2 (germline): SEHNR, FQNEAQ (reference sequence). Unmatched junction bases numbered 7, after V lost 6 bases and J lost 5 bases. The CDR3 DNA reads as TGTGCCAGCAGTCAAGACAGGGGGATAACTGAAGCTTTCTTT. Translation gives CASSQDRGITEAFF.

V and J are TRBV29-1 and TRBJ2-1, with D unresolved. The CDR3 contains 13 residues. Germline V gene lookup returns CDR1 SQVTM and CDR2 ANQGSEA. V gave up 5 bases and J gave up 6 bases, with 14 bases separating them. The CDR3 region is CSVLPAFANEQFF. CDR3 nucleotide sequence: TGCAGCGTTTTGCCCGCCTTCGCCAATGAGCAGTTCTTC.

The gene calls are TRBV4-1 and TRBJ1-5; a possible D gene is TRBD1 (5 bases). This CDR3 is 14 amino acids long. V shed 1 base and J shed 7 bases, with 11 bases lying between them. Per the germline V gene, CDR1 is MGHRA and CDR2 is YSYEKL. The CDR3 nucleotides read TGCGCCAGCAGCCAAGTTTTTGGGGGGCAGCCCCAGCATTTT. Protein sequence: CASSQVFGGQPQHF.

The chain has TRBV5-6 and TRBJ2-7, with TRBD2 matching over 14 bases. V shed 4 bases, J shed 3 bases, and the junction held 6 bases outside the gene matches. Germline-derived CDR1 and CDR2 are SGHDT and YYEEEE. This CDR3 is built from 16 residues. The DNA for the CDR3 is TGTGCCAGCAGCCTATTGGGACTAGCGGGAGTCTACGAGCAGTACTTC. Amino acid sequence: CASSLLGLAGVYEQYF.

This sequence joins TRBV27 and TRBJ1-1, with TRBD1 identical over 7 bases. This CDR3 contains 15 residues. Germline-derived CDR1 and CDR2 are MNHEY and SMNVEV (reference sequence). The V gene end was trimmed by 4 bases and the J gene end by 3 bases; junction bases not matched to a gene: 8. The chain's CDR3 is CASSSQGVLDTEAFF. The CDR3 DNA is TGTGCCAGCAGTTCGCAGGGGGTCCTGGACACTGAAGCTTTCTTT.

The chain combines TRBV16 with TRBJ1-1, with 7 positions matching TRBD1. From germline, CDR1 is KGHSY and CDR2 FQNENV. This CDR3 comprises 14 residues. Losses at the gene ends were 5 bases for V and 1 base for J; bases not matched to a gene: 4. DNA for the CDR3: TGTGCCAGCAGCTCGCGGACAGGGAACACTGAAGCTTTCTTT. Translation: CASSSRTGNTEAFF. The full variable domain, in which reference TRBV16 and TRBJ1-1 provide the parts outside the CDR3, is GEEVAQTPKHLVRGEGQKAKLYCAPIKGHSYVFWYQQVLKNEFKFLISFQNENVFDETGMPKERFSAKCLPNSPCSLEIQATKLEDSAVYFCASSSRTGNTEAFFGQGTRLTVV.

V gene TRBV28 combines with J gene TRBJ1-1, with a weak D call TRBD1 (5 bases). This CDR3 has 14 amino acids. Germline V lookup: CDR1 MDHEN, CDR2 SYDVKM. With 3 bases removed from V and 0 bases from J, the gap between germline ends came to 8 bases. In nucleotides, the CDR3 is TGTGCCAGCAGTTTGATGGGGGTGAACACTGAAGCTTTCTTT. It encodes CASSLMGVNTEAFF.

This sequence joins TRBV27 and TRBJ2-1; D remains unclear. CDR3 length: 16 residues. Trimming took off 4 bases at V and 8 bases at J, with 21 bases between the two ends. CDR1 and CDR2 (germline): MNHEY, SMNVEV (reference sequence). CDR3 nucleotides: TGTGCCAGCAGTTCAAAAACCCGACGTACTGGGGATGAGCAGTTCTTC. Protein sequence: CASSSKTRRTGDEQFF.

The chain has TRBV11-3 and TRBJ2-1; TRBD1 aligns across 7 bases. Unmatched junction bases numbered 8, after V lost 5 bases and J lost 1 base. In germline, CDR1 is SGHNT, CDR2 YENEEA. The CDR3 spans 16 residues. CDR3 amino acids: CASSTYEGASYNEQFF. Written as DNA, the CDR3 is TGTGCCAGCAGCACTTACGAGGGGGCTTCCTACAATGAGCAGTTCTTC.

This clone showed up just once. J is TRBJ2-7 and V is TRBV5-5, with D possibly called TRBD1 or TRBD2 (5 bases each). The CDR3 extends over 13 amino acids. Germline CDR1 is SGHKS and CDR2 is YYEKEE (reference sequence). Trimming removed 4 bases at V and 4 bases at J, with 12 bases between. The CDR3 DNA sequence: TGTGCCAGCAGCAGCCGGGACGGATACGAGCAGTACTTC. This gives the protein CASSSRDGYEQYF.

The rearrangement joins TRBV9 to TRBJ2-7; weak D call: TRBD2 (5 bases). The length of the CDR3 is 14 residues. Trimming pared 3 bases from V and 3 bases from J, leaving 13 bases between. Germline CDR1 is SGDLS and CDR2 is YYNGEE. CDR3 protein: CASSGAGGYYEQYF. The CDR3 DNA is TGTGCCAGCAGCGGGGCGGGCGGATACTACGAGCAGTACTTC.

This chain connects TRBV27 to TRBJ1-2; D unresolved. Germline values: CDR1 MNHEY, CDR2 SMNVEV (reference sequence). V was clipped by 6 bases and J by 8 bases, with 10 bases between them. The CDR3 runs 11 residues. The CDR3 nucleotides are TGTGCCAGCAGGACACCGGAGGGCTACACCTTC. Translating it yields CASRTPEGYTF.

The chain recombines TRBV6-4 with TRBJ2-6; D ambiguous. Germline V lookup: CDR1 MRHNA, CDR2 SNTAGT. The ends were cut back, 5 bases at V and 0 bases at J, with 17 bases in the middle. The CDR3 spans 18 residues. The DNA of the CDR3 is TGTGCCAGCAGTCCACTCGCACCGGGCCTCTCTGGGGCCAACGTCCTGACTTTC. This translates into CASSPLAPGLSGANVLTF.

V and J are TRBV7-2 and TRBJ2-3; possible D gene TRBD2, 6 bases. This CDR3 region has 15 residues. The germline gives CDR1 SGHTA, CDR2 FQGNSA. The ends were cut back, 7 bases at V and 4 bases at J, with 18 bases in the middle. DNA of the CDR3: TGTGCCAGCACCATCGCGGGGCTCAAGGCAGATACGCAGTATTTT. Translated: CASTIAGLKADTQYF.

The table lists this clone with a count of one. Other nucleotide sequences in the sample specify the same CDR3. The chain combines TRBV7-9 with TRBJ2-1, with no clear D. The CDR3 is made up of 15 amino acids. Trimming removed 3 bases from V and 0 bases from J, with 9 bases in between. The germline V gene encodes CDR1 SEHNR and CDR2 FQNEAQ (reference sequence). CDR3 residues: CASSFPGSSYNEQFF. CDR3 DNA sequence: TGTGCCAGCAGCTTCCCAGGTAGCTCCTACAATGAGCAGTTCTTC.

The chain has TRBV28 and TRBJ2-7; 7 bases line up with TRBD2. V shed 6 bases, J shed 4 bases, and the junction held 12 bases outside the gene matches. CDR3 length: 15 residues. From germline, CDR1 is MDHEN and CDR2 SYDVKM. The CDR3 spells CASSRPRGLTYEQYF. The DNA of the CDR3 is TGTGCCAGCAGCAGGCCGCGGGGACTAACATACGAGCAGTACTTC.

This chain joins TRBV6-1 and TRBJ2-4, with D maybe TRBD1 (5 bases). Deletions cut 2 bases from V and 5 bases from J, with 13 bases between. Germline CDR1 reads MNHNS; CDR2 reads SASEGT. The length of the CDR3 is 15 residues. The CDR3 DNA follows: TGTGCCAGCAGTGAAAGGGGCCAGGGCCAAAACATTCAGTACTTC. Residues: CASSERGQGQNIQYF.

The chain is built from TRBV6-5 and TRBJ2-7; TRBD1 aligns across 9 bases. Germline V CDR1 and CDR2: MNHEY, SVGAGI. The CDR3 has 13 amino acids. J was trimmed by 6 bases and V by 6 bases; bases with no gene match: 6. The CDR3, as DNA: TGTGCCAGCAGCTACAGGGGGCTGGCCGAGCAGTACTTC. Residues: CASSYRGLAEQYF.

The CDR3 reads CSVVTGSSYNEQFF. The CDR3 DNA sequence: TGCAGCGTTGTAACAGGGTCATCCTACAATGAGCAGTTCTTC. The rearrangement links TRBV29-1 to TRBJ2-1; D may be TRBD1 (6 bases). The V and J ends lost 4 bases and 1 base respectively, with 11 bases between them. Germline CDR1 and CDR2: SQVTM and ANQGSEA. The CDR3 consists of 14 residues.